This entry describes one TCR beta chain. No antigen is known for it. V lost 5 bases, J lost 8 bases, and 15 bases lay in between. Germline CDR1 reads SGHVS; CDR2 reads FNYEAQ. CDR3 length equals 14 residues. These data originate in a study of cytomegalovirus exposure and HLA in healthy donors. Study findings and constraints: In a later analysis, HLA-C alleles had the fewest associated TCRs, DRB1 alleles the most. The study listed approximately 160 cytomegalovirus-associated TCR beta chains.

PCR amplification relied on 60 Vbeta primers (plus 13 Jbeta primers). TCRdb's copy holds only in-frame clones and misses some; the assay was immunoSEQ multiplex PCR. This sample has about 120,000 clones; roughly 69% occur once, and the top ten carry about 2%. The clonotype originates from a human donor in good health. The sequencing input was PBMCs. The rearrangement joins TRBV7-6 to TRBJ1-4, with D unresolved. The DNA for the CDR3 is TGTGCCAGCAGCCAGGAACCTAAAAAAGAAAAACTGTTTTTT. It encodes CASSQEPKKEKLFF. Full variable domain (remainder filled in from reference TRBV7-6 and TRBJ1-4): GAGVSQSPRYKVTKRGQDVALRCDPISGHVSLYWYRQALGQGPEFLTYFNYEAQQDKSGLPNDRFSAERPEGSISTLTIQRTEQRDSAMYRCASSQEPKKEKLFFGSGTQLSVL.